The 25 T cell receptor beta chains listed next were all sequenced from one sample in a study of T cell responses to AZD1222 COVID-19 vaccine. Profiling relied on immunoSEQ multiplex PCR, and the TCRdb table lists in-frame clones only, not all of them. Of some 110,000 clones listed, 80% to 90% are singletons. Source: peripheral blood, taken on day 0 of MenACWY control vaccination. The source is an adult in good health.

The chain couples TRBV6-1 to TRBJ2-1; D is unresolved. Per the germline V gene, CDR1 is MNHNS and CDR2 is SASEGT. With 3 bases removed from V and 2 bases from J, the gap between germline ends came to 11 bases. CDR3 size: 15 residues. The CDR3 loop reads CASSESGTPYNEQFF. The CDR3 region has the DNA TGTGCCAGCAGTGAGTCGGGCACCCCCTACAATGAGCAGTTCTTC.

A word on this clone: Other DNA sequences within the sample encode an identical CDR3. The chain is built from TRBV13 and TRBJ1-6; TRBD1 might be the D (5 bases). V lost 5 bases, J lost 0 bases, and 11 bases lay in between. The CDR3 covers 16 residues. The germline gives CDR1 PRHDT, CDR2 FYEKMQ (reference sequence). CDR3: CASSLGGSSYNSPLHF. CDR3 nucleotides: TGTGCCAGCAGCCTTGGGGGGAGCTCCTATAATTCACCCCTCCACTTT.

V is TRBV3-1 (or the pseudogene TRBV3-2) and J is TRBJ1-1, with D unresolved. The germline V gene has CDR1 LGHDT and CDR2 YNNKEL (reference sequence). Trimming cost V 0 bases and J 4 bases, with 15 bases left between them. This CDR3 comprises 16 residues. CDR3 amino acids: CASSQEFGVKGTEAFF. CDR3 coding DNA: TGTGCCAGCAGCCAAGAATTTGGGGTAAAAGGCACTGAAGCTTTCTTT.

This chain uses TRBV19 with TRBJ2-1, with TRBD1 matching over 11 bases. The trim removed 5 bases at V and 3 bases at J, leaving 6 bases unmatched. The CDR3 runs 16 residues. Germline V gene lookup returns CDR1 LNHDA and CDR2 SQIVND (reference sequence). Here the CDR3 reads CASSRRTGGIYNEQFF. CDR3 coding DNA: TGTGCCAGTAGTCGGCGGACAGGGGGCATCTACAATGAGCAGTTCTTC.

The chain joins TRBV12-3 or TRBV12-4 to TRBJ2-2, with D possibly called TRBD1 or TRBD2 (5 bases each). The CDR3 loop spans 13 amino acids. V gave up 1 base and J gave up 14 bases, with 14 bases separating them. CDR3 nucleotide sequence: TGTGCCAGCAGTTTAGAGTTCGGGACGTTTCTGTTTTTT. Its translation is CASSLEFGTFLFF.

This chain links TRBV3-1 (or the pseudogene TRBV3-2) with TRBJ1-1; no definite D call. Germline-derived CDR1 and CDR2 are LGHDT and YNNKEL (reference sequence). Trimming left V 4 bases short and J 1 base short, with 10 bases between. This CDR3 has 14 amino acids. CDR3 residues: CASSLLLGNTEAFF. The CDR3 DNA follows: TGTGCCAGCAGCCTCCTCCTTGGGAACACTGAAGCTTTCTTT.

The DNA of the CDR3 is TGTGCCATCAGTGAGACAGTGAACACTGAAGCTTTCTTT. Residues: CAISETVNTEAFF. The rearrangement links TRBV10-3 to TRBJ1-1; D not certain. V lost 2 bases to trimming and J lost 0 bases, with 4 bases between them. Germline values: CDR1 ENHRY, CDR2 SYGVKD. The CDR3 is made up of 13 amino acids.

The chain couples TRBV3-1 (or the pseudogene TRBV3-2) to TRBJ2-7; 14 bases fit TRBD2. Germline V lookup: CDR1 LGHDT, CDR2 YNNKEL (reference sequence). CDR3 length equals 16 residues. V lost 7 bases and J lost 3; bases outside the gene matches: 8. The CDR3 sequence is CASTGRGLAGDYEQYF. The DNA for the CDR3 is TGTGCCAGCACCGGAAGGGGACTAGCGGGGGACTACGAGCAGTACTTC.

The gene calls are TRBV5-8 and TRBJ2-7; TRBD1 is a possible D gene (8 bases). The CDR3 loop spans 13 amino acids. The germline V and J ends were trimmed by 5 bases and 4 bases, with 13 bases remaining between them. Looked up from germline, CDR1 is SGHTS and CDR2 is YDEGEE. CDR3 DNA sequence: TGTGCCAGCAGTCTACAGGGGGGGTACGAGCAGTACTTC. Its translation is CASSLQGGYEQYF.

The chain joins TRBV18 to TRBJ1-3; D might be TRBD1 (6 bases). In germline, CDR1 is KGHSH, CDR2 LQKENI. The CDR3 is made up of 17 amino acids. The V end lost 0 bases, the J end lost 5 bases, and 17 bases lay between the germline ends. The CDR3 spells CASSPPSQGIGRNTIYF. CDR3 DNA sequence: TGTGCCAGCTCACCACCGTCCCAGGGGATTGGTAGAAACACCATATATTTT. Full variable domain (remainder filled in from reference TRBV18 and TRBJ1-3): NAGVMQNPRHLVRRRGQEARLRCSPMKGHSHVYWYRQLPEEGLKFMVYLQKENIIDESGMPKERFSAEFPKEGPSILRIQQVVRGDSAAYFCASSPPSQGIGRNTIYFGEGSWLTVV.

The J gene is TRBJ1-4, the V gene TRBV4-2; a possible D gene is TRBD1 (6 bases). The CDR3 runs 15 residues. The V end was cut by 2 bases, the J end by 6 bases, with 13 bases between. CDR1 and CDR2 (germline): LGHNA, YNFKEQ. The DNA of the CDR3 is TGTGCCAGCAGCCAACAGGGGCGTGAAGATGAAAAACTGTTTTTT. Translation: CASSQQGREDEKLFF.

This clone was seen just once. J is TRBJ2-7 and V is TRBV9; 8 bases line up with TRBD1. The CDR3 totals 15 residues. V was pared by 3 bases and J by 3 bases, with 8 bases of the junction left unmatched. CDR1 is SGDLS, CDR2 YYNGEE, per germline. CDR3 sequence (DNA): TGTGCCAGCAGCGCCGGCGGACAGGGTTACTACGAGCAGTACTTC. Translated: CASSAGGQGYYEQYF.

The rearrangement uses TRBV30 and TRBJ1-1; 7 bases align to TRBD1. This CDR3 has 16 amino acids. V gave up 1 base and J gave up 0 bases; unmatched junction bases: 8. Germline values: CDR1 GTSNPN, CDR2 SVGIG (reference sequence). The DNA of the CDR3 is TGTGCCTGGAGTGAGGGGGCAGGGTATATGAACACTGAAGCTTTCTTT. It encodes CAWSEGAGYMNTEAFF.

The rearrangement links TRBV28 to TRBJ1-2, with D unresolved. Germline V gene sequence: CDR1 MDHEN, CDR2 SYDVKM. The CDR3 length is 15 residues. Deletions cut 4 bases from V and 5 bases from J, with 17 bases between. The CDR3 loop is CASSSLADYLYGYTF. The CDR3 DNA reads as TGTGCCAGCAGTTCGCTCGCAGACTACCTATATGGCTACACCTTC.

V gene TRBV28 combines with J gene TRBJ1-5, with a weak D call TRBD1 (6 bases). The germline V gene encodes CDR1 MDHEN and CDR2 SYDVKM. This CDR3 has 13 amino acids. Trimming took 7 bases from V and 6 from J, leaving 13 bases between them. Here the CDR3 DNA reads TGTGCCAGCATTACGGGGGGCGGTCAGCCCCAGCATTTT. Its protein product is CASITGGGQPQHF.

V usage is TRBV6-5 and J usage is TRBJ2-7, with no clear D. Germline CDR1 is MNHEY and CDR2 is SVGAGI. Trimming stripped 6 bases from V and 2 bases from J, with 11 bases between. CDR3 size: 13 residues. CDR3 sequence reads: CASRESGAYEQYF. The DNA for the CDR3 is TGTGCCAGCAGGGAGTCAGGCGCCTACGAGCAGTACTTC.

The genes are TRBV12-3 or TRBV12-4 and TRBJ1-2, with D hard to call. Trimming stripped 3 bases from V and 1 base from J, with 3 bases between. CDR3 length: 12 amino acids. DNA for the CDR3: TGTGCCAGCAGTTTCGGTAACTATGGCTACACCTTC. Its translation: CASSFGNYGYTF.

V usage is TRBV5-6 and J usage is TRBJ1-6, with 7 positions matching TRBD1. V was clipped by 4 bases and J by 3 bases; unmatched bases: 10. CDR1 is SGHDT and CDR2 is YYEEEE in the germline V gene. This CDR3 comprises 17 residues. CDR3 region: CASSAPGWDSYNSPLHF. The CDR3, as DNA: TGTGCCAGCAGCGCCCCTGGGTGGGACAGCTATAATTCACCCCTCCACTTT.

The chain is built from TRBV7-3 and TRBJ2-1; D not resolved. This CDR3 is built from 14 residues. From germline, CDR1 is SGHTA and CDR2 FQGTGA. Trimming took 0 bases from V and 5 from J, leaving 8 bases between them. CDR3 region: CASSLTAGNNEQFF. For the CDR3, the DNA is TGTGCCAGCAGCTTAACCGCAGGTAACAATGAGCAGTTCTTC.

The genes are TRBV24-1 and TRBJ1-6; weak D call: TRBD1 (6 bases). V gave up 2 bases and J gave up 7 bases, with 8 bases separating them. The length of the CDR3 is 14 residues. Germline CDR1 is KGHDR and CDR2 is SFDVKD. As DNA, the CDR3 is TGTGCCACCAGTGATTCCGGACAGAATTCACCCCTCCACTTT. It specifies CATSDSGQNSPLHF.

The chain links TRBV7-2 to TRBJ1-6, with 9 bases identical to TRBD1. The V and J ends lost 4 bases and 0 bases, in that order; junction bases with no gene match: 7. Germline V gives CDR1 SGHTA, CDR2 FQGNSA. This CDR3 region has 18 residues. In DNA form, the CDR3 reads TGTGCCAGCAGCTCCGGGACAGGGCTGAGCTCCTATAATTCACCCCTCCACTTT. Translated: CASSSGTGLSSYNSPLHF.

The chain employs TRBV6-2 or TRBV6-3 and TRBJ2-1; 8 bases map to TRBD2. The CDR3 spans 19 residues. Germline V gene sequence: CDR1 MNHEY, CDR2 SVGEGT. With 7 bases clipped from V and 9 bases from J, the junction kept 26 bases outside the gene matches. CDR3 protein: CASTPGGIKRGGLFSEQFF. CDR3 in DNA: TGTGCCAGCACCCCGGGGGGGATAAAGCGGGGCGGCCTTTTTAGTGAGCAGTTCTTC.

The chain is built from TRBV28 and TRBJ1-1, with TRBD1 as a possible D gene (6 bases). V shed 7 bases and J shed 3 bases, with 21 bases lying between them. CDR1 is MDHEN and CDR2 is SYDVKM in the germline V gene. The CDR3 sequence is 16 residues long. The CDR3 spells CASTQRGRGWDTEAFF. The CDR3 region has the DNA TGTGCCAGCACTCAAAGGGGCAGGGGTTGGGACACTGAAGCTTTCTTT.

The chain combines TRBV24-1 with TRBJ2-2; D unresolved. Trimming took off 6 bases at V and 5 bases at J, with 12 bases between the two ends. This CDR3 is built from 14 residues. Per the germline V gene, CDR1 is KGHDR and CDR2 is SFDVKD. CDR3 region: CATSLAVSTGELFF. CDR3 sequence (DNA): TGTGCCACCAGTCTCGCGGTCTCAACCGGGGAGCTGTTTTTT.

The rearrangement links TRBV9 to TRBJ1-1, with no clear D. V was shortened by 3 bases and J by 1 base, with 19 bases between the two germline ends. Germline V gene lookup returns CDR1 SGDLS and CDR2 YYNGEE. The CDR3 has 17 residues. Written as DNA, the CDR3 is TGTGCCAGCAGCGCCCTTATGGCAGGCGACACGAACACTGAAGCTTTCTTT. It specifies CASSALMAGDTNTEAFF.